One sample yielded the 21 T cell receptor beta chains listed below, sequenced in a study of CD8 T cells in Susac syndrome. Random hexamers were used to reverse transcribe 0.5 to 1 ug of RNA. TCRdb reanalysed the immunoSEQ multiplex PCR reads using MiXCR and keeps one entry per CDR3 protein. The data show 110,000 or so distinct CDR3 sequences, with around 95% seen just once and more than 0.09% held by the top ten. Sequencing was performed on CD4+ T cells from PBMCs. The receptors shown here come from a human donor in good health.

This chain uses TRBV28 with TRBJ1-5, with TRBD1 as a possible D gene (5 bases). From germline, CDR1 is MDHEN and CDR2 SYDVKM. This CDR3 spans 16 amino acids. V was clipped by 6 bases and J by 1 base, with 16 bases between them. The CDR3 DNA reads TGTGCCAGCAGGGAGAGTCGGGGCTTGAGCAATCAGCCCCAGCATTTT. Its protein product is CASRESRGLSNQPQHF.

The chain has TRBV6-2 or TRBV6-3 and TRBJ2-2; D not certain. Germline V gene sequence: CDR1 MNHEY, CDR2 SVGEGT. This CDR3 contains 12 residues. Trimming cost V 5 bases and J 7 bases, with 8 bases left between them. CDR3 region: CASSPLGGELFF. CDR3 coding DNA: TGTGCCAGCAGTCCTTTAGGCGGGGAGCTGTTTTTT.

V usage is TRBV27 and J usage is TRBJ1-2; possible D gene TRBD1, 6 bases. V lost 5 bases to trimming and J lost 4 bases, with 26 bases between them. This CDR3 is built from 18 residues. Germline values: CDR1 MNHEY, CDR2 SMNVEV (reference sequence). Here the CDR3 reads CASSRDQGPRSFVYGYTF. CDR3 sequence (DNA): TGTGCCAGCAGTCGAGACCAGGGGCCCCGTAGTTTTGTCTATGGCTACACCTTC.

The V call is TRBV20-1, the J call TRBJ1-1; D uncertain. Trimming took off 4 bases at V and 0 bases at J, with 12 bases between the two ends. CDR3 length: 14 residues. The V gene's germline CDR1 is DFQATT and CDR2 SNEGSKA (reference sequence). CDR3 coding DNA: TGCAGTGCTACCCTTTGGACCCTGAACACTGAAGCTTTCTTT. This sequence encodes CSATLWTLNTEAFF.

V and J are TRBV9 and TRBJ2-5, with D uncertain. Between the trimmed V and J ends, which lost 4 bases and 4 bases, there was a span of 11 bases. Germline V lookup: CDR1 SGDLS, CDR2 YYNGEE. The CDR3 is 13 residues long. The CDR3 reads CASSLPPRETQYF. The CDR3 nucleotides read TGTGCCAGCAGCCTCCCCCCAAGAGAGACCCAGTACTTC.

The rearrangement uses TRBV5-1 and TRBJ1-4; D is unclear. The V and J ends lost 5 bases and 2 bases respectively, with 13 bases between them. The germline V gene encodes CDR1 SGHRS and CDR2 YFSETQ. This CDR3 spans 15 amino acids. The CDR3 protein is CASRNLPVTNEKLFF. The CDR3 nucleotides read TGCGCCAGCAGAAATCTCCCGGTCACTAATGAAAAACTGTTTTTT.

This clonotype has just one count. CDR3 residues: CSARSLGGNQPQHF. CDR3 in DNA: TGCAGTGCTAGATCATTAGGTGGCAATCAGCCCCAGCATTTT. The chain couples TRBV20-1 to TRBJ1-5; D is unclear. The CDR3 covers 14 residues. Germline CDR1 is DFQATT and CDR2 is SNEGSKA (reference sequence). With 2 bases removed from V and 2 bases from J, the gap between germline ends came to 10 bases.

The chain combines TRBV5-1 with TRBJ2-7; unclear D gene. Trimming pared 0 bases from V and 5 bases from J, leaving 12 bases between. Germline V gene data show CDR1 as SGHRS and CDR2 as YFSETQ. The CDR3 sequence is 14 residues long. CDR3 in amino acids: CASSLDQPNDEQYF. CDR3 DNA sequence: TGCGCCAGCAGCTTGGACCAGCCCAACGACGAGCAGTACTTC.

As regards this clonotype: The conserved phenylalanine or tryptophan normally closing the CDR3 is absent here, so this likely arose from a read error. V is TRBV23-1 and J is TRBJ2-5; D remains unclear. TRBV23-1 is treated as an ORF (open reading frame) with a function not yet certain. This CDR3 has 13 residues. V dropped 0 bases and J dropped 5 bases, with 7 bases sitting between them. The CDR3 region has the DNA TGCGCCAGCAGTCAATCCCCTTCGGAGACCCAGTACCTC. Translated, it gives CASSQSPSETQYL.

The CDR3 coding sequence is TGTGCCAGCAGCCCGCGGGGAGGCGAGACCCAGTACTTC. Its protein is CASSPRGGETQYF. This chain uses TRBV9 with TRBJ2-5, with D maybe TRBD2 (6 bases). Germline V gene lookup returns CDR1 SGDLS and CDR2 YYNGEE. This CDR3 is 13 amino acids long. Trimming stripped 4 bases from V and 5 bases from J, with 12 bases between. Combining the CDR3 with reference TRBV9 and TRBJ2-5 gives the whole variable domain DSGVTQTPKHLITATGQRVTLRCSPRSGDLSVYWYQQSLDQGLQFLIQYYNGEERAKGNILERFSAQQFPDLHSELNLSSLELGDSALYFCASSPRGGETQYFGPGTRLLVL.

This sequence joins TRBV9 and TRBJ2-2; TRBD2 agrees at 7 bases. Germline trimming cut 1 base from V and 6 bases from J; bases unmatched to any gene: 6. The germline V gene has CDR1 SGDLS and CDR2 YYNGEE. The CDR3 length is 15 residues. The CDR3 DNA sequence: TGTGCCAGCAGCGTATGGGCGGGAGATCCCGGGGAGCTGTTTTTT. Protein product: CASSVWAGDPGELFF. The variable domain in full, with the rest retrieved from reference TRBV9 and TRBJ2-2, is DSGVTQTPKHLITATGQRVTLRCSPRSGDLSVYWYQQSLDQGLQFLIQYYNGEERAKGNILERFSAQQFPDLHSELNLSSLELGDSALYFCASSVWAGDPGELFFGEGSRLTVL.

This sequence joins TRBV6-5 and TRBJ1-4; D gene uncertain. The V gene lost 6 bases and the J gene lost 8 bases, with 13 bases spanning the gap. This CDR3 is built from 13 residues. Germline-derived CDR1 and CDR2 are MNHEY and SVGAGI. CDR3 sequence reads: CASSPPGREKLFF. The CDR3 coding sequence is TGTGCCAGCAGCCCTCCCGGGAGGGAAAAACTGTTTTTT.

The gene calls are TRBV5-1 and TRBJ2-7; D ambiguous. CDR3 length: 12 residues. Trimming shortened V by 0 bases and J by 5 bases, and 6 bases separated the two germline ends. Germline CDR1 reads SGHRS; CDR2 reads YFSETQ. As DNA, the CDR3 is TGCGCCAGCAGCTTGGAAGGCCACGAGCAGTACTTC. Translation gives CASSLEGHEQYF.

This clonotype has a single count. V and J are TRBV7-9 and TRBJ1-1, with TRBD1 as a possible D gene (6 bases). Germline lookup yields CDR1 SEHNR and CDR2 FQNEAQ (reference sequence). V dropped 2 bases and J dropped 0 bases, with 13 bases sitting between them. The CDR3 is 16 amino acids. The CDR3, as DNA: TGTGCCAGCAGCTTAAGGGGGACGGTAATGAACACTGAAGCTTTCTTT. Translated: CASSLRGTVMNTEAFF.

V and J are TRBV6-6 and TRBJ2-1; D perhaps matches TRBD2 (6 bases). The CDR3 extends over 12 amino acids. The V end was cut by 6 bases, the J end by 7 bases, with 10 bases between. In germline, CDR1 is MNHNY, CDR2 SVGAGI (reference sequence). CDR3 nucleotides: TGTGCCAGCAGCCGACTAGGAAATGAGCAGTTCTTC. Translation gives CASSRLGNEQFF.

The chain links TRBV7-9 to TRBJ1-1; a weak D match, TRBD1 (5 bases). This CDR3 has 15 amino acids. CDR1 is SEHNR, CDR2 FQNEAQ, per germline (reference sequence). V lost 2 bases and J 3 bases, leaving 13 bases between the germline ends. DNA of the CDR3: TGTGCCAGCAGCTTACGACAACCGGGGGACACTGAAGCTTTCTTT. Amino acids: CASSLRQPGDTEAFF.

This chain connects TRBV5-1 to TRBJ2-7, with a weak D call TRBD1 (6 bases). This CDR3 comprises 16 residues. The V end was cut by 0 bases, the J end by 1 base, with 14 bases between. CDR1 SGHRS and CDR2 YFSETQ come from the germline V gene. The CDR3 sequence is CASSLASGDSSYEQYF. The CDR3 region has the DNA TGCGCCAGCAGCTTGGCCTCAGGGGATTCGTCCTACGAGCAGTACTTC.

This chain uses TRBV7-9 with TRBJ2-7; 11 bases match TRBD1. CDR1 is SEHNR and CDR2 is FQNEAQ in the germline V gene (reference sequence). The CDR3 covers 15 residues. After removal of 5 bases from V and 3 bases from J, the junction contained 6 bases not matched to a gene. In DNA, the CDR3 is TGTGCCAGCAGCCCCCCCGGGACAGGGGGCTACGAGCAGTACTTC. Translation gives CASSPPGTGGYEQYF.

This rearrangement joins TRBV6-2 or TRBV6-3 to TRBJ2-7; 8 bases map to TRBD2. Looked up from germline, CDR1 is MNHEY and CDR2 is SVGEGT. V lost 8 bases to trimming and J lost 0 bases; unmatched junction nucleotides: 12. This CDR3 has 16 residues. CDR3 in amino acids: CASRSGGLSSSYEQYF. The CDR3 DNA reads as TGTGCCAGCCGGTCGGGAGGGCTCTCAAGCTCCTACGAGCAGTACTTC.

The chain uses TRBV25-1 and TRBJ2-3; perhaps TRBD2 as D (6 bases). Germline values: CDR1 MGHDK, CDR2 SYGVNS. The germline V and J ends were trimmed by 1 base and 4 bases, with 15 bases remaining between them. This CDR3 has 16 amino acids. Written as DNA, the CDR3 is TGTGCCAGCAGTGAATCTGGAGGGTGGGTCGCAGATACGCAGTATTTT. Its protein product is CASSESGGWVADTQYF.

V is TRBV7-2 and J is TRBJ2-7; D not certain. Between the trimmed V and J ends, which lost 4 bases and 5 bases, there was a span of 15 bases. The germline gives CDR1 SGHTA, CDR2 FQGNSA. CDR3 length equals 14 residues. CDR3 DNA sequence: TGTGCCAGCAGCTCAGAAACAATTAACCACGAGCAGTACTTC. This sequence encodes CASSSETINHEQYF.